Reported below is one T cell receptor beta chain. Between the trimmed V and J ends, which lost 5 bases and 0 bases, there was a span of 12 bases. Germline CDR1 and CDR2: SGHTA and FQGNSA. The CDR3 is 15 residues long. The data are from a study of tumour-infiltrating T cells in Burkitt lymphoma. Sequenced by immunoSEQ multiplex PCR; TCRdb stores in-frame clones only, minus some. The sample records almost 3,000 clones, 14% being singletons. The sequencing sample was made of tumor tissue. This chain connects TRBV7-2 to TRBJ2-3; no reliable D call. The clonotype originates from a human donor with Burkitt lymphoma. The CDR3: CASSPPSASTDTQYF. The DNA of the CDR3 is TGTGCCAGCAGCCCCCCGAGCGCGAGCACAGATACGCAGTATTTT.